The clone carrying this T cell receptor (beta chain) was picked up one time. From germline, CDR1 is MDHEN and CDR2 SYDVKM. The V and J ends lost 5 bases and 0 bases respectively, with 7 bases between them. The CDR3 covers 13 residues. The data are from a study of blood T cell repertoires in COVID-19. Study overall: The samples span acute and convalescent COVID-19 from the United States, Italy and Spain. The analysed material was cDNA or gDNA that came from T cells, B-cell-depleted T cells, or PBMCs.

Here immunoSEQ multiplex PCR was the method, and the copy in TCRdb shows in-frame clones only, minus some. This sample carries hundreds of thousands of clones, approximately 81% of them seen once, and the ten largest clones take 3.6%. The chain links TRBV28 to TRBJ1-2; D gene unclear. The clonotype originates from a woman aged 18-30 years with acute or convalescent COVID-19. The sequenced sample was peripheral blood. CDR3 sequence: CASSGEPNYGYTF. The CDR3 bases are TGTGCCAGCAGTGGGGAGCCTAACTATGGCTACACCTTC.